Presented here are 13 T cell receptor beta chains from one specimen sequenced in a study of blood T cell repertoires in COVID-19. Assay used: immunoSEQ multiplex PCR; TCRdb lists only in-frame clones, some missing. The profile covers some 350,000 clones, with nearly 90% appearing a single time and 6.5% to 7% taken by the ten largest. Sequencing input: peripheral blood. The receptors shown here come from a man younger than 35 with active or convalescent COVID-19.

The CDR3 DNA sequence: TGTGCCAGCAGCCAAGATCAGAGACGGGAGGAGACCCAGTACTTC. It yields the protein CASSQDQRREETQYF. The rearrangement links TRBV14 to TRBJ2-5, with a possible D match to TRBD2 (6 bases). The CDR3 covers 15 residues. Germline CDR1 and CDR2: SGHDN and FVKESK. With 0 bases removed from V and 5 bases from J, the gap between germline ends came to 13 bases.

The chain combines TRBV7-9 with TRBJ2-7, with no clear D. Per germline, CDR1 SEHNR and CDR2 FQNEAQ (reference sequence). This CDR3 comprises 12 residues. Trimming took 3 bases from V and 1 from J, leaving 4 bases between them. The CDR3 protein is CASSFESYEQYF. Here the CDR3 DNA reads TGTGCCAGCAGCTTTGAGTCCTACGAGCAGTACTTC. The whole variable domain, filled in from reference TRBV7-9 and TRBJ2-7, reads DTGVSQNPRHKITKRGQNVTFRCDPISEHNRLYWYRQTLGQGPEFLTYFQNEAQLEKSRLLSDRFSAERPKGSFSTLEIQRTEQGDSAMYLCASSFESYEQYFGPGTRLTVT.

The chain uses TRBV4-1 and TRBJ1-6; no clear D gene. This CDR3 spans 15 amino acids. V was trimmed by 1 base and J by 10 bases, leaving 14 bases between them. Per germline, CDR1 MGHRA and CDR2 YSYEKL. CDR3 DNA: TGCGCCAGCAGCCAAGGGAGCCACTTAAACTCACCCCTCCACTTT. Translated: CASSQGSHLNSPLHF.

This clone was found a few times. The chain uses TRBV7-8 and TRBJ1-4; weak D call: TRBD1 (6 bases). Germline V gives CDR1 SGHVS, CDR2 FQNEAQ. Trimming cost V 6 bases and J 2 bases, with 10 bases left between them. The CDR3 is 14 amino acids. DNA of the CDR3: TGTGCCAGCAGGGGGGCATCCACTAATGAAAAACTGTTTTTT. As protein: CASRGASTNEKLFF.

The chain joins TRBV30 to TRBJ1-6; 7 bases agree with TRBD1. Germline CDR1 reads GTSNPN; CDR2 reads SVGIG (reference sequence). This CDR3 is 15 amino acids long. With 2 bases clipped from V and 6 bases from J, the junction kept 7 bases outside the gene matches. The CDR3 nucleotides read TGTGCCTGGAGTCCCCGACAGGGCGGTAATTCACCCCTCCACTTT. Amino acid sequence: CAWSPRQGGNSPLHF.

This chain links TRBV21-1 with TRBJ1-6. TRBV21-1 is marked as a pseudogene. The length of the CDR3 is 14 residues. DNA of the CDR3: TGTGCCAGCACCCCTGGGGGAGGTAATTCACCCCTCCACTTT. This codes for CASTPGGGNSPLHF.

The V call is TRBV6-1, the J call TRBJ1-1; 8 bases agree with TRBD1. With V trimmed by 2 bases and J by 5 bases, 4 bases remained unmatched. Germline CDR1 is MNHNS and CDR2 is SASEGT. This CDR3 contains 14 residues. The CDR3 sequence is CASSEQGARTEAFF. CDR3 bases: TGTGCCAGCAGTGAACAGGGGGCAAGGACTGAAGCTTTCTTT.

The sample holds a few counts of this clone. This rearrangement joins TRBV19 to TRBJ1-5; 8 bases fit TRBD1. Per germline, CDR1 LNHDA and CDR2 SQIVND (reference sequence). V lost 5 bases, J lost 7 bases, and 7 bases stayed unmatched. This CDR3 has 14 amino acids. In DNA, the CDR3 is TGTGCCAGTAGTTCTCAGGGGGCTTGGCAGCCCCAGCATTTT. It specifies CASSSQGAWQPQHF.

The CDR3 reads CASSLARRESEAFF. DNA of the CDR3: TGTGCCAGCAGTTTAGCTCGCCGGGAATCTGAAGCTTTCTTT. The rearrangement uses TRBV28 and TRBJ1-1; D not resolved. Germline CDR1 and CDR2: MDHEN and SYDVKM. The length of the CDR3 is 14 residues. Trimming shortened V by 2 bases and J by 6 bases, and 13 bases separated the two germline ends.

The chain is built from TRBV5-1 and TRBJ1-4; the D gene is possibly TRBD1 (6 bases). The germline V gene has CDR1 SGHRS and CDR2 YFSETQ. Trimming shortened V by 1 base and J by 12 bases, and 16 bases separated the two germline ends. This CDR3 region has 14 residues. The CDR3 coding sequence is TGCGCCAGCAGCTTGTATGGGGGCCGAGAGGAACTGTTTTTT. Its protein product is CASSLYGGREELFF.

The V gene is TRBV27, the J gene TRBJ2-1; D remains ambiguous. CDR1 is MNHEY and CDR2 is SMNVEV in the germline V gene (reference sequence). Trimming took 6 bases from V and 0 from J, leaving 18 bases between them. CDR3 length: 17 amino acids. The CDR3 loop reads CASSSPRPSHSYNEQFF. CDR3 nucleotides: TGTGCCAGCAGCTCCCCCAGGCCGAGCCACTCCTACAATGAGCAGTTCTTC.

V usage is TRBV15 and J usage is TRBJ1-1, with 7 positions matching TRBD1. With 1 base clipped from V and 1 base from J, the junction kept 3 bases outside the gene matches. In germline, CDR1 is LNHNV, CDR2 YYDKDF (reference sequence). The CDR3 runs to 15 residues. DNA of the CDR3: TGTGCCACCAGCAGAGCGGGACAGAAGAACACTGAAGCTTTCTTT. It is translated as CATSRAGQKNTEAFF. The whole variable domain, filled in from reference TRBV15 and TRBJ1-1, reads DAMVIQNPRYQVTQFGKPVTLSCSQTLNHNVMYWYQQKSSQAPKLLFHYYDKDFNNEADTPDNFQSRRPNTSFCFLDIRSPGLGDTAMYLCATSRAGQKNTEAFFGQGTRLTVV.

Points on this clone: One junction end does not reproduce the germline sequence, and a read error may be involved. The rearrangement links TRBV19 to TRBJ2-6, with 7 bases identical to TRBD1. The V gene's germline CDR1 is LNHDA and CDR2 SQIVND (reference sequence). The CDR3 spans 16 residues. CDR3 loop: CASMETGSSGANVLTF. The DNA of the CDR3 is TGTGCCAGTATGGAGACAGGGAGCTCTGGGGCCAACGTGCTGACTTTC.